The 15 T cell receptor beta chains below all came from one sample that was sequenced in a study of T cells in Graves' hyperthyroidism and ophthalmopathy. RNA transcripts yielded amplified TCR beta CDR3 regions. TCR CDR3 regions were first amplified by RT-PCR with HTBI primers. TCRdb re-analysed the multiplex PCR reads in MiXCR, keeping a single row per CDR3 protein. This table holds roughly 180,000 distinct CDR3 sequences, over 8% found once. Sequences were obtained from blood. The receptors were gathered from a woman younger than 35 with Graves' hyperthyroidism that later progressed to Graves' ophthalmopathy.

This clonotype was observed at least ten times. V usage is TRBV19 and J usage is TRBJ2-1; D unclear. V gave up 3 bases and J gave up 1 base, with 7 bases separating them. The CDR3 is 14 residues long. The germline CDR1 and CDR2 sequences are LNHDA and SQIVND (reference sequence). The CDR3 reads CASSMGLSYNEQFF. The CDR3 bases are TGTGCCAGTAGTATGGGGTTATCCTACAATGAGCAGTTCTTC.

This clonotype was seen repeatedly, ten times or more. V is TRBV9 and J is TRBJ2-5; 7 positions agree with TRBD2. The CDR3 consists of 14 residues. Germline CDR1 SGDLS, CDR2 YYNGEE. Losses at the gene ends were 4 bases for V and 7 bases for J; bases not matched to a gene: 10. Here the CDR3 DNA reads TGTGCCAGCAGCCCTCGGACTAGTGGTTCGACCCAGTACTTC. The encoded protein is CASSPRTSGSTQYF.

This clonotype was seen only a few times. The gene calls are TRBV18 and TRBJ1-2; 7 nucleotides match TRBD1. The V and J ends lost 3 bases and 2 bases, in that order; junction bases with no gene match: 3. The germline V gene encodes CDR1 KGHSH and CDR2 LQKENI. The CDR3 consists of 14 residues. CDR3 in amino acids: CASSPTTGNYGYTF. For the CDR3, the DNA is TGTGCCAGCTCACCTACGACAGGGAACTATGGCTACACCTTC.

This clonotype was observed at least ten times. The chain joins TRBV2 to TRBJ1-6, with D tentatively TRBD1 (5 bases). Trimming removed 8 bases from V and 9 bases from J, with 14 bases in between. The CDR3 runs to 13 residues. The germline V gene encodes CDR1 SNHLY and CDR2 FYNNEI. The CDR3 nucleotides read TGTGCCAGCCTACAGGTTAAGGGTTCACCCCTCCACTTT. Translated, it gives CASLQVKGSPLHF.

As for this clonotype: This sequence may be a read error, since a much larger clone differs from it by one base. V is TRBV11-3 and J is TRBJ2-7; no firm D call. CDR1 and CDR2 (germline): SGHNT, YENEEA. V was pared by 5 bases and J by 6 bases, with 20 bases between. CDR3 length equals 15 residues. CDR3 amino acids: CASSAYSGSASEQYF. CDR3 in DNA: TGTGCCAGCAGCGCGTACTCCGGGTCAGCCTCCGAGCAGTACTTC.

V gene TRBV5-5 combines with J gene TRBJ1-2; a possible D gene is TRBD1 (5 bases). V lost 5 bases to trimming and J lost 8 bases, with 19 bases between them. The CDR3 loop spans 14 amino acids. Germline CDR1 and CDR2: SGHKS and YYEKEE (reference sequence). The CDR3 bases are TGTGCCAGCAGATTATATTTGCAGGAGGGGGGCTACACCTTC. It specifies CASRLYLQEGGYTF.

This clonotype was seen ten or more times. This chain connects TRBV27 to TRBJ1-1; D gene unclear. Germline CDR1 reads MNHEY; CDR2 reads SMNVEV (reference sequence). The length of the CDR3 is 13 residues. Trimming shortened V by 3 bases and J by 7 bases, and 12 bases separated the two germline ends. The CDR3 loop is CASSLRRAGEAFF. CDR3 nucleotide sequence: TGTGCCAGCAGTTTGAGGAGGGCGGGTGAAGCTTTCTTT.

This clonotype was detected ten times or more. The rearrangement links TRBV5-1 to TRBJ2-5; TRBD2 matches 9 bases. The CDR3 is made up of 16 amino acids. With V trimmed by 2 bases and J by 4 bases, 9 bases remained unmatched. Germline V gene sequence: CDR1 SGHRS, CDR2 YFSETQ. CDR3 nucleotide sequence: TGCGCCAGCAGCTTCGCTAGCGGGAATAAGGGAGAGACCCAGTACTTC. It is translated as CASSFASGNKGETQYF.

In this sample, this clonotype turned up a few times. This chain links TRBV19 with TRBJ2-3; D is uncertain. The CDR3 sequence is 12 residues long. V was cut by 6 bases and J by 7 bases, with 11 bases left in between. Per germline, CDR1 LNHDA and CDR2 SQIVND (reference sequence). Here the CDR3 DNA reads TGTGCCAGTAGACCGAATCCCCATACGCAGTATTTT. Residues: CASRPNPHTQYF.

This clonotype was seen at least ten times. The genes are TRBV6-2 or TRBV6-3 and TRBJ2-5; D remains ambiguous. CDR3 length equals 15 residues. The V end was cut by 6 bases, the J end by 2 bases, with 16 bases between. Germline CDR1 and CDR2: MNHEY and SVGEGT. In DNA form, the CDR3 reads TGTGCCAGCAGACGCCTTGACTTGATGCAAGAGACCCAGTACTTC. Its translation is CASRRLDLMQETQYF.

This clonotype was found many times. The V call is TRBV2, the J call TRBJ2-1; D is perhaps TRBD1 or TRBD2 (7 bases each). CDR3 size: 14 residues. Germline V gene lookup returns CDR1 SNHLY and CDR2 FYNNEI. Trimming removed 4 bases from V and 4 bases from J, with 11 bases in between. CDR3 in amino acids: CASSARGGYNEQFF. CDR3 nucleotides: TGTGCCAGCAGTGCCAGGGGGGGTTACAATGAGCAGTTCTTC.

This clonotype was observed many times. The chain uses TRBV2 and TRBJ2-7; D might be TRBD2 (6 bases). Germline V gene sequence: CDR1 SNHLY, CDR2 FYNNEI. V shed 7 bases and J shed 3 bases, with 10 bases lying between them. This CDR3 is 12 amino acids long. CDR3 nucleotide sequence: TGTGCCAGCAAGGAGGGAAACTACGAGCAGTACTTC. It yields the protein CASKEGNYEQYF.

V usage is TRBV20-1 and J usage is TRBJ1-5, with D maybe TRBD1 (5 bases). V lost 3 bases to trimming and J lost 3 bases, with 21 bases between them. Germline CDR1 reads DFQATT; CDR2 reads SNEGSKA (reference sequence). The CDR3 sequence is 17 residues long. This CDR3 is CSASPPGPGVLNQPQHF. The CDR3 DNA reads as TGCAGTGCTAGCCCCCCGGGACCAGGAGTCCTCAATCAGCCCCAGCATTTT.

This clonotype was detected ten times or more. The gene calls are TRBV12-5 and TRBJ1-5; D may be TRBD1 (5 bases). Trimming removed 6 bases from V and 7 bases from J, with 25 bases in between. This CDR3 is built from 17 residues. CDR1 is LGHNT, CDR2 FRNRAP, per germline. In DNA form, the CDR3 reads TGTGCTAGTGGCTTACGAAGATGGGGGGAAAACGAGCAGCCCCAGCATTTT. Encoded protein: CASGLRRWGENEQPQHF.

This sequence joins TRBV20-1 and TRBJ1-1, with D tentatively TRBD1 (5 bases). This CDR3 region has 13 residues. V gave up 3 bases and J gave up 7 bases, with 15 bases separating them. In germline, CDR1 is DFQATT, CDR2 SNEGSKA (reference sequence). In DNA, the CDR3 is TGCAGTGCTAGTCCCCGGGACCGGGTTGAAGCTTTCTTT. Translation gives CSASPRDRVEAFF.